The present entry profiles one TCR beta chain with its context. This record belongs to a study of blood T cell repertoires in COVID-19. Study in general: Sources were T cells, B-cell-depleted T cells, or PBMCs; the material itself was cDNA or gDNA.

Authors' processing steps: Nucleated cell counts were estimated from reference gene primer amplification. Clones were read by immunoSEQ multiplex PCR, and TCRdb kept only the in-frame ones, dropping some. D and trimming were read from the DNA, whereas the V and J calls and clone size are those reported in that table. The table has 55,000 to 75,000 clones, about 90% seen once. This clonotype was obtained from a man in his 60s with acute or convalescent COVID-19. The source material was peripheral blood.

The CDR3: CASMDRADTQYF. In nucleotides, the CDR3 is TGTGCCAGTATGGACAGGGCGGATACGCAGTATTTT. The chain recombines TRBV19 with TRBJ2-3; 8 bases map to TRBD1. The germline CDR1 and CDR2 sequences are LNHDA and SQIVND (reference sequence). V lost 7 bases to trimming and J lost 6 bases; unmatched junction nucleotides: 3. CDR3 length: 12 residues. Looking up the rest from reference TRBV19 and TRBJ2-3 gives the full variable domain: DGGITQSPKYLFRKEGQNVTLSCEQNLNHDAMYWYRQDPGQGLRLIYYSQIVNDFQKGDIAEGYSVSREKKESFPLTVTSAQKNPTAFYLCASMDRADTQYFGPGTRLTVL.